These 5 T cell receptor beta chains came from one sample sequenced in a study of OX40 agonist ivuxolimab in advanced cancers. Assay used: immunoSEQ multiplex PCR; TCRdb lists only in-frame clones, some missing. The sample consists of more than 60,000 clones, approximately 94% of them appearing once. This specimen consisted of CD4+ or CD8+ T cells sorted from blood, obtained in a trial of the OX40 agonist ivuxolimab. Receptor source: an adult with an advanced solid tumor such as melanoma, head and neck, liver or kidney cancer.

The chain combines TRBV6-1 with TRBJ2-7; unclear D gene. This CDR3 region has 12 residues. V was clipped by 7 bases and J by 2 bases, with 9 bases between them. Germline V gene sequence: CDR1 MNHNS, CDR2 SASEGT. As DNA, the CDR3 is TGTGCCAGCAACCCAGGTGCCTACGAGCAGTACTTC. Protein product: CASNPGAYEQYF.

V is TRBV7-8 and J is TRBJ2-4; D is ambiguous. Germline loops: CDR1 SGHVS, CDR2 FQNEAQ. Trimming removed 5 bases at V and 0 bases at J, with 11 bases between. This CDR3 contains 15 residues. This CDR3 reads CASSPVGLAKNIQYF. CDR3 nucleotides: TGTGCCAGCAGCCCCGTCGGGCTAGCCAAAAACATTCAGTACTTC.

This chain uses TRBV4-2 with TRBJ2-7; the D gene is possibly TRBD1 (5 bases). V gave up 4 bases and J gave up 7 bases, with 17 bases separating them. Germline lookup yields CDR1 LGHNA and CDR2 YNFKEQ. The CDR3 sequence is 14 residues long. The CDR3 spells CASSRLLGQTEQYF. Written as DNA, the CDR3 is TGTGCCAGCAGCCGCCTTCTCGGACAAACTGAGCAGTACTTC.

The CDR3 DNA is TGTGCCAGCAGTCGTAGGACAGGGACCTACGAGCAGTACTTC. Its protein product is CASSRRTGTYEQYF. This chain links TRBV27 with TRBJ2-7; 8 nucleotides align to TRBD1. V gave up 5 bases and J gave up 2 bases; unmatched junction bases: 5. In germline, CDR1 is MNHEY, CDR2 SMNVEV (reference sequence). This CDR3 spans 14 amino acids.

This rearrangement joins TRBV11-2 to TRBJ2-5; D is unclear. The CDR3 has 15 amino acids. V lost 0 bases and J 2 bases, leaving 10 bases between the germline ends. The germline CDR1 and CDR2 sequences are SGHAT and FQNNGV. The CDR3 is CASSLDLGRQETQYF. CDR3 coding DNA: TGTGCCAGCAGCTTAGATCTAGGGCGACAAGAGACCCAGTACTTC.